This T cell receptor beta chain was retrieved from a study of response to subunit inactivated influenza vaccine. The study's findings and limits: Authors suggested that a seasonal influenza vaccination recruits few new T cells each time.

A few counts support this clonotype. Its matching antigen is unknown. Germline V gene lookup returns CDR1 SGDLS and CDR2 YYNGEE. This CDR3 contains 17 residues. Between the trimmed V and J ends, which lost 0 bases and 2 bases, there was a span of 15 bases. One entry per CDR3 protein results from TCRdb running MiXCR on the RT-PCR reads. The data contain around 320,000 distinct CDR3 sequences, roughly 22% of them seen just once; the ten biggest clones take up 10%. The TCR was taken from a man aged 50 to 69 who received an inactivated influenza vaccine. This rearrangement joins TRBV9 to TRBJ2-1; the D is unclear. The specimen was PBMCs from blood, collected roughly 20 months after vaccination. Here the CDR3 reads CASSVVGVGFAYNEQFF. For the CDR3, the DNA is TGTGCCAGCAGCGTAGTTGGAGTCGGCTTCGCCTACAATGAGCAGTTCTTC. The whole variable domain, remainder taken from reference TRBV9 and TRBJ2-1, is DSGVTQTPKHLITATGQRVTLRCSPRSGDLSVYWYQQSLDQGLQFLIQYYNGEERAKGNILERFSAQQFPDLHSELNLSSLELGDSALYFCASSVVGVGFAYNEQFFGPGTRLTVL.